These 26 T cell receptor beta chains were sequenced from one sample in a study of T cell responses to AZD1222 COVID-19 vaccine. Assay: immunoSEQ multiplex PCR; the TCRdb copy retains only in-frame clones and omits some. The sample lists under 150,000 clones, approximately 94% seen once, with approximately 2% in the top ten. This specimen was peripheral blood, taken on day 0 of AZD1222 vaccination. The origin of the receptors is an adult in good health.

The chain joins TRBV5-1 to TRBJ2-1; D not certain. The length of the CDR3 is 15 residues. Germline loops: CDR1 SGHRS, CDR2 YFSETQ. With 0 bases removed from V and 7 bases from J, the gap between germline ends came to 14 bases. CDR3 in DNA: TGCGCCAGCAGCTTGGCCGAACCTCGGATTAATGAGCAGTTCTTC. Its translation is CASSLAEPRINEQFF.

The chain recombines TRBV15 with TRBJ2-3; D is perhaps TRBD2 (5 bases). Germline V lookup: CDR1 LNHNV, CDR2 YYDKDF (reference sequence). The CDR3 is 17 amino acids. The V end lost 0 bases, the J end lost 2 bases, and 15 bases lay between the germline ends. The CDR3 DNA reads TGTGCCACCAGCAGAGATCTGCGAGCGGCTTACACAGATACGCAGTATTTT. Protein product: CATSRDLRAAYTDTQYF. Using reference TRBV15 and TRBJ2-3 for the parts outside the CDR3, the full variable domain is DAMVIQNPRYQVTQFGKPVTLSCSQTLNHNVMYWYQQKSSQAPKLLFHYYDKDFNNEADTPDNFQSRRPNTSFCFLDIRSPGLGDTAMYLCATSRDLRAAYTDTQYFGPGTRLTVL.

The chain carries TRBV14 and TRBJ2-2, with 7 bases fitting TRBD2. V gave up 5 bases and J gave up 4 bases; unmatched junction bases: 4. There are 14 residues in the CDR3. Germline V gives CDR1 SGHDN, CDR2 FVKESK. The CDR3 loop reads CASSFLAVTGELFF. CDR3 DNA: TGTGCCAGCAGCTTTCTAGCGGTCACCGGGGAGCTGTTTTTT.

This rearrangement joins TRBV5-4 to TRBJ2-7; TRBD1 matches 10 bases. The germline gives CDR1 SGHNT, CDR2 YYREEE (reference sequence). Trimming removed 2 bases from V and 4 bases from J; junction bases left unmatched: 6. There are 15 residues in the CDR3. The CDR3 sequence: CASSLPGTGAYEQYF. The CDR3 nucleotides are TGTGCCAGCAGCTTACCCGGGACAGGGGCTTACGAGCAGTACTTC.

The V call is TRBV5-1, the J call TRBJ1-2; D ambiguous. This CDR3 spans 15 amino acids. V lost 6 bases, J lost 5 bases, and 20 bases lay in between. CDR1 and CDR2 (germline): SGHRS, YFSETQ. The CDR3 region is CASKSDPSARYGYTF. Here the CDR3 DNA reads TGCGCCAGCAAATCGGACCCCTCGGCCAGGTATGGCTACACCTTC.

Note on this clone: Given the absence of the conserved phenylalanine or tryptophan at the CDR3 end, a read error is likely. The DNA is left out, because the CDR3 cannot be placed on it with certainty; the CDR3 is given as TCRdb lists it. The chain is built from TRBV4-1 and TRBJ2-3; TRBD2 is the table's D call and was not checked against the DNA. The germline V gene has CDR1 MGHRA and CDR2 YSYEKL. The CDR3 adds up to 11 amino acids, both ends counted. CDR3 region: CASSQEPGWES.

In its sample, this clone was seen once. The chain links TRBV4-1 to TRBJ2-7, with D tentatively TRBD1 (5 bases). The V gene's germline CDR1 is MGHRA and CDR2 YSYEKL. Deletions cut 1 base from V and 6 bases from J, with 10 bases between. This CDR3 region has 13 residues. CDR3 sequence (DNA): TGCGCCAGCAGCCAAGGAGAAGGGGTCGAGCAGTACTTC. Encoded protein: CASSQGEGVEQYF.

This rearrangement joins TRBV3-1 (or the pseudogene TRBV3-2) to TRBJ2-1; D is ambiguous. CDR3 length: 16 residues. The V and J ends lost 4 bases and 0 bases respectively, with 13 bases between them. Germline values: CDR1 LGHDT, CDR2 YNNKEL (reference sequence). CDR3 loop: CASSRRIGVSYNEQFF. CDR3 in DNA: TGTGCCAGCAGCCGCCGGATCGGAGTCTCCTACAATGAGCAGTTCTTC.

This clone was picked up a small number of times. This sequence joins TRBV9 and TRBJ1-3; D call uncertain. This CDR3 is built from 16 residues. Per the germline V gene, CDR1 is SGDLS and CDR2 is YYNGEE. V lost 4 bases and J lost 2, with 16 bases in between. CDR3 nucleotide sequence: TGTGCCAGCAGCCCCTCGGGCGTCAGGACTGGAAACACCATATATTTT. Translated: CASSPSGVRTGNTIYF.

The chain has TRBV7-9 and TRBJ2-7, with 11 bases aligning to TRBD2. Germline V gene lookup returns CDR1 SEHNR and CDR2 FQNEAQ (reference sequence). J lost 2 bases, V lost 1 base, and 4 bases had no gene match. This CDR3 has 16 residues. In DNA, the CDR3 is TGTGCCAGCAGCTTAGGGGAACTAGCGGGAGCCTACGAGCAGTACTTC. Translation: CASSLGELAGAYEQYF.

The rearrangement uses TRBV11-2 and TRBJ1-1; 9 bases match TRBD1. The junction had 7 bases not matched to a gene; V was cut back by 5 bases and J by 6 bases. From germline, CDR1 is SGHAT and CDR2 FQNNGV. This CDR3 is 14 amino acids long. This chain's CDR3 is CASSARQGGAEAFF. The CDR3 DNA follows: TGTGCCAGCAGCGCTCGACAGGGGGGCGCTGAAGCTTTCTTT.

This chain links TRBV7-6 with TRBJ2-7; either TRBD1 or TRBD2 may fit D (6 bases each). V lost 5 bases to trimming and J lost 3 bases, with 14 bases between them. CDR1 SGHVS and CDR2 FNYEAQ come from the germline V gene. The CDR3 has 14 residues. This CDR3 is CASSRSGGLYEQYF. The DNA for the CDR3 is TGTGCCAGCAGCCGTTCCGGGGGCCTCTACGAGCAGTACTTC.

J is TRBJ2-3 and V is TRBV2; perhaps TRBD2 as D (5 bases). From germline, CDR1 is SNHLY and CDR2 FYNNEI. The CDR3 consists of 11 residues. Trimming took off 4 bases at V and 7 bases at J, with 6 bases between the two ends. CDR3 region: CASSAGYTQYF. CDR3 sequence (DNA): TGTGCCAGCAGTGCGGGATATACGCAGTATTTT.

This chain connects TRBV29-1 to TRBJ1-5; D is perhaps TRBD1 (5 bases). The CDR3 is 14 residues long. CDR1 is SQVTM, CDR2 ANQGSEA, per germline. V shed 6 bases and J shed 5 bases, with 17 bases lying between them. In nucleotides, the CDR3 is TGCAGCGTACGAATGTCCTTGGGGGATCAGCCCCAGCATTTT. This gives the protein CSVRMSLGDQPQHF.

The V gene is TRBV9, the J gene TRBJ2-3; D not certain. The CDR3 is 15 residues long. V was pared by 0 bases and J by 2 bases, with 10 bases between. The germline gives CDR1 SGDLS, CDR2 YYNGEE. For the CDR3, the DNA is TGTGCCAGCAGCGTAGTGGCCAGACCCACAGATACGCAGTATTTT. Translated, it gives CASSVVARPTDTQYF.

The rearrangement uses TRBV3-1 (or the pseudogene TRBV3-2) and TRBJ1-5; 9 nucleotides line up with TRBD1. From germline, CDR1 is LGHDT and CDR2 YNNKEL (reference sequence). The CDR3 covers 15 residues. The trim removed 6 bases at V and 6 bases at J, leaving 9 bases unmatched. CDR3 amino acids: CASSRTGGDGQPQHF. The CDR3 coding sequence is TGTGCCAGCAGTCGCACAGGGGGCGACGGTCAGCCCCAGCATTTT.

Written as DNA, the CDR3 is TGCGCCAGCAGCTTGGGACAGGACAATGAGCAGTTCTTC. Translation: CASSLGQDNEQFF. This chain uses TRBV5-1 with TRBJ2-1, with D possibly TRBD1 on 6 matching bases. Trimming removed 0 bases at V and 5 bases at J, with 6 bases between. The CDR3 extends over 13 amino acids. Per the germline V gene, CDR1 is SGHRS and CDR2 is YFSETQ.

V gene TRBV5-1 combines with J gene TRBJ2-1; 9 positions agree with TRBD1. This CDR3 is built from 13 residues. The junction had 5 bases not matched to a gene; V was cut back by 7 bases and J by 6 bases. Per the germline V gene, CDR1 is SGHRS and CDR2 is YFSETQ. This CDR3 is CASRDRVINEQFF. Here the CDR3 DNA reads TGCGCCAGCCGGGACAGGGTTATCAATGAGCAGTTCTTC.

The chain joins TRBV19 to TRBJ1-1; the D is unclear. V was cut by 4 bases and J by 5 bases, with 17 bases left in between. There are 15 residues in the CDR3. The germline CDR1 and CDR2 sequences are LNHDA and SQIVND (reference sequence). In DNA form, the CDR3 reads TGTGCCAGTAGTAAAACCCAACTGAGAGGGACTGAAGCTTTCTTT. As protein: CASSKTQLRGTEAFF.

V gene TRBV19 combines with J gene TRBJ1-1; D not resolved. V was trimmed by 8 bases and J by 7 bases, leaving 17 bases between them. CDR3 size: 13 residues. Per germline, CDR1 LNHDA and CDR2 SQIVND (reference sequence). CDR3 in amino acids: CASLTDYTNEAFF. CDR3 DNA: TGTGCCAGTCTGACTGATTACACGAATGAAGCTTTCTTT.

This chain connects TRBV7-9 to TRBJ1-3, with a tentative D call TRBD1 (6 bases). V was shortened by 4 bases and J by 3 bases, with 7 bases between the two germline ends. This CDR3 is built from 13 residues. Germline CDR1 and CDR2: SEHNR and FQNEAQ (reference sequence). The CDR3, as DNA: TGTGCCAGCAGCTACAGGGATGGAAACACCATATATTTT. The encoded protein is CASSYRDGNTIYF.

This chain joins TRBV10-2 and TRBJ1-1, with D perhaps matching TRBD1 (6 bases). V was shortened by 7 bases and J by 1 base, with 13 bases between the two germline ends. The CDR3 contains 14 residues. CDR1 WSHSY and CDR2 SAAADI come from the germline V gene. The CDR3 sequence is CASTLDRQNTEAFF. Here the CDR3 DNA reads TGCGCCAGCACCCTCGACAGGCAGAACACTGAAGCTTTCTTT.

This clone was seen a single time. This rearrangement joins TRBV19 to TRBJ1-1; 11 positions match TRBD1. The CDR3 has 15 amino acids. The germline V gene has CDR1 LNHDA and CDR2 SQIVND (reference sequence). The junction had 7 bases not matched to a gene; V was cut back by 5 bases and J by 5 bases. CDR3 protein: CASSAGTGGRTEAFF. CDR3 coding DNA: TGTGCCAGTAGTGCCGGGACAGGGGGACGGACTGAAGCTTTCTTT.

The chain joins TRBV28 to TRBJ2-7, with 8 bases that match TRBD2. The CDR3 has 15 amino acids. CDR1 and CDR2 (germline): MDHEN, SYDVKM. With 5 bases clipped from V and 1 base from J, the junction kept 7 bases outside the gene matches. CDR3 protein: CASSPITGGSYEQYF. CDR3 coding DNA: TGTGCCAGCAGTCCGATTACGGGGGGGTCCTACGAGCAGTACTTC.

The chain links TRBV18 to TRBJ1-2; weak D call: TRBD1 (5 bases). The germline gives CDR1 KGHSH, CDR2 LQKENI. The CDR3 spans 13 residues. V was trimmed by 5 bases and J by 4 bases, leaving 11 bases between them. CDR3 bases: TGTGCCAGCTCAGCGGACAAACTCTATGGCTACACCTTC. This encodes CASSADKLYGYTF.

The chain links TRBV5-3 to TRBJ1-3; TRBD1 might be the D (5 bases). TRBV5-3 is given ORF status, its function remaining uncertain. CDR3 size: 15 residues. V gave up 3 bases and J gave up 0 bases, with 10 bases separating them. CDR3 DNA sequence: TGTGCCAGAAGCTATGGGGGTACCTCTGGAAACACCATATATTTT. Translation: CARSYGGTSGNTIYF.